This TCR beta chain originates from a study of blood T cell repertoires in COVID-19. Study background: Samples came from the United States, Italy and Spain, spanning acute and convalescent COVID-19. T cells, B-cell-depleted T cells, or PBMCs provided the cDNA or gDNA that served as material.

The CDR3 runs 13 residues. Trimming took off 0 bases at V and 7 bases at J, with 9 bases between the two ends. Authors' analysis steps: By means of reference gene primer amplification, nucleated cell counts were estimated. Data came from immunoSEQ multiplex PCR; TCRdb stores just in-frame clones and leaves some out. V and J calls and clone size are copied from that table; D and trimming were computed from the DNA. Of around 300,000 clones listed, 75% to 90% are singletons. The rearrangement links TRBV12-3 or TRBV12-4 to TRBJ1-2; TRBD1 might be the D (5 bases). This clonotype was obtained from a woman aged 35 to 49 who had recovered from COVID-19. The sequenced sample consisted of peripheral blood. The CDR3 here is CASSLALGGGYTF. The CDR3 DNA reads TGTGCCAGCAGTTTAGCTTTGGGGGGTGGCTACACCTTC.